This T cell receptor beta chain was sequenced during a study of monozygotic twins with inflammatory bowel disease (dated 2019 in TCRdb). At the level of the whole study: In total, some 30 monozygotic twin pairs made up the full study: 19 Danish pairs, all IBD-discordant, plus nine German pairs, of which four were IBD-concordant and five were IBD-discordant. Disease-associated traits were sought mainly through comparisons between IBD patients and their genetically identical healthy co-twins within discordant pairs. Each individual had, on average, about 151 000 unique TCRalpha sequences and 181 000 unique TCRbeta sequences available for analysis.

What the study reported, not specific to this receptor: No single strong signal or clonotype linked to IBD turned up in the results, so the idea that one exists was not supported. Repertoire similarity did not differ between concordant and discordant twins, which could be due to limited statistical power. Because patients received different immunosuppressive treatments, the repertoires may have picked up extra background noise and variability between individuals. The analysis was unable to tell apart different T cell subtypes. IBD patients had lower TCRbeta repertoire diversity, measured by the inverse Simpson index, than their healthy co-twins. IBD patients shared fewer clonotypes with other individuals than healthy twins did, most markedly in patients showing signs of disease activity.

Library method: 5' RACE. The input for every TCR library was 3,500 to 4,500 ng of total RNA. For each sample, cDNA synthesis was carried out in eight separate reactions using SMARTScribe reverse transcriptase. During cDNA synthesis, template switching was used to introduce unique molecular identifiers that contained a 6-nucleotide sample barcode. Two nested PCRs of approximately 16 and 10 cycles amplified the TCRalpha and TCRbeta cDNA, and bead purification followed each PCR. Before amplification, the cDNA was both treated with uracil DNA-glycosylase and purified with the QIAquick PCR purification kit. The second PCR added Illumina TruSeq-compatible adapters along with sample-specific barcodes. TapeStation and Qubit were used to check library quality and concentration, and 5 to 6.5 ng of each library went into the pool. Pooled libraries were sequenced on an Illumina HiSeq2500 single-index Rapid Run with 2 x 100 bp reads and custom sequencing primers. Per the authors' processing: MiGEC version 1.2.6 was used for UMI-based consensus assembly to correct PCR and sequencing errors. MiXCR version 2.1.1 handled V(D)J alignment, clonotype assembly and CDR3 extraction. To normalise gene usage, clonotype sharing and MAIT/NKT TCR abundance, the analysis used the top 1000, 10 000 and 20 000 clonotypes per sample. After downsampling to 27 000 UMIs, diversity was calculated as the inverse Simpson index using the vegan R package. Paired Mann-Whitney U tests on discordant twin pairs were used, with Benjamini-Hochberg multiple-testing correction. Once TCRdb had reprocessed the reads, it stored one entry per CDR3 protein sequence and supplied no DNA. The V and J calls and clone size are TCRdb's, not the authors'. The sample's table lists a count of about 210,000 distinct CDR3 sequences. Jointly, the top ten make up under 8.5% of the sample.

Points on this clonotype: Its antigen is not yet known.

From each donor, a roughly 2.6 ml peripheral blood sample was collected into PAXgene tubes and stored at -80 degrees C. Total RNA was isolated from whole blood with the PAXgene blood miRNA kit on an automated QIAcube, without T cell sorting. Deep TCRalpha and TCRbeta repertoire profiling with unique molecular barcoding was performed on peripheral blood of monozygotic twin pairs concordant or discordant for inflammatory bowel disease. Smoking habits were recorded for all twin pairs, and individuals were classified as current, former or never smokers. The sequencing sample was made of blood. The clonotype was recovered from a human donor with ulcerative colitis or Crohn's disease, or a healthy co-twin of an affected twin (not recorded which).

CDR3 region: CASSLASGDPYEQYF. Recombination joined TRBV7-6 with TRBJ2-7; there is no DNA to check the TCRdb D call of TRBD2. CDR1 SGHVS and CDR2 FNYEAQ were looked up in the germline V gene. Including the terminal cysteine and phenylalanine, the CDR3 comprises 15 residues. The protein alone is recorded here. The CDR3 plus the reference TRBV7-6 and TRBJ2-7 genes for the other parts give the full variable domain: GAGVSQSPRYKVTKRGQDVALRCDPISGHVSLYWYRQALGQGPEFLTYFNYEAQQDKSGLPNDRFSAERPEGSISTLTIQRTEQRDSAMYRCASSLASGDPYEQYFGPGTRLTVT.